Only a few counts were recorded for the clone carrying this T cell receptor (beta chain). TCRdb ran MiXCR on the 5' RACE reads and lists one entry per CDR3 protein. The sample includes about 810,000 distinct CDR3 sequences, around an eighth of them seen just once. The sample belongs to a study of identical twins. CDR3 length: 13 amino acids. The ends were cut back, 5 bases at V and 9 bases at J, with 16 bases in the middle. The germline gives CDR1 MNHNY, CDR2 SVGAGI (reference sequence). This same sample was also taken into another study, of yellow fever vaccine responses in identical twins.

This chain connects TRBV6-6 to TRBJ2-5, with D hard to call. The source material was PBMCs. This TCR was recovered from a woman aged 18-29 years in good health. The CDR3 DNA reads TGTGCCAGCAGTGGCCAAGGCGAAGTGGCCCAGTACTTC. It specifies CASSGQGEVAQYF.